The clone carrying this T cell receptor beta chain was counted between two and nine times. This CDR3 has 15 amino acids. The V and J ends lost 1 base and 7 bases respectively, with 14 bases between them. In germline, CDR1 is LGHNA, CDR2 YSLEER. This record belongs to a study of control samples from healthy donors and cancer patients. This table comes from immunoSEQ multiplex PCR, and its TCRdb copy is limited to in-frame clones, with some not included. The data contain about 40,000 clones, about 90% of them singletons. J is TRBJ1-5 and V is TRBV4-3, with TRBD1 as a possible D gene (6 bases). Sequencing was done on a sample of blood. This clonotype was obtained from a woman aged 45-65 years in good health. This chain's CDR3 is CASSQGLTGKQPQHF. The CDR3 DNA sequence: TGCGCCAGCAGCCAAGGTCTTACAGGGAAACAGCCCCAGCATTTT.